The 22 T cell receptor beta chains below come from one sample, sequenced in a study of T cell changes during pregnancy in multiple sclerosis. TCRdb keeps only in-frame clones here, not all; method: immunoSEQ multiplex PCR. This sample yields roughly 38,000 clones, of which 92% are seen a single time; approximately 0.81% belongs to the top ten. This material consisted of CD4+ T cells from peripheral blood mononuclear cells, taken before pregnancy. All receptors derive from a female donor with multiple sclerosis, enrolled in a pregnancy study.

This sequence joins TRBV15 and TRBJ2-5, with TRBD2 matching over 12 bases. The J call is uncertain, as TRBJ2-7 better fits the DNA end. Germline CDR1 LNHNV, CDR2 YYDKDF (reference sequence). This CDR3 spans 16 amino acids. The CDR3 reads CATSRLAGGPGDEQYF. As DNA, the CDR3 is TGTGCCACCAGCCGTCTAGCGGGAGGGCCCGGGGACGAGCAGTACTTC.

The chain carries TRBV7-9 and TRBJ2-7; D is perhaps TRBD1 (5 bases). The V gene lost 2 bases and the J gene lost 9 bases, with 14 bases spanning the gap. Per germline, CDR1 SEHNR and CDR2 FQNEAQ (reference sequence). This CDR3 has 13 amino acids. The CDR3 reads CASSLTAGRRQYF. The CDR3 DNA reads TGTGCCAGCAGCTTAACGGCAGGGCGGCGGCAGTACTTC.

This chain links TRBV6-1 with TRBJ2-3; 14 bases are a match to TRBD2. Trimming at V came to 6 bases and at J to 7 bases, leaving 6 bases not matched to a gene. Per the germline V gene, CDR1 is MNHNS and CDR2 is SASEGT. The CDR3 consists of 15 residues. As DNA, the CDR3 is TGTGCCAGCAGATCGACTAGCGGGGGGGGATATACGCAGTATTTT. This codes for CASRSTSGGGYTQYF.

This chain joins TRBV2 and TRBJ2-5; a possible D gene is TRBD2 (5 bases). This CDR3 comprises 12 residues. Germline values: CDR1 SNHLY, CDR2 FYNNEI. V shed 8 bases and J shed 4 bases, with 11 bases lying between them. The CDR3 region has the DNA TGTGCCAGCGGCCGGGAACCAGAGACCCAGTACTTC. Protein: CASGREPETQYF.

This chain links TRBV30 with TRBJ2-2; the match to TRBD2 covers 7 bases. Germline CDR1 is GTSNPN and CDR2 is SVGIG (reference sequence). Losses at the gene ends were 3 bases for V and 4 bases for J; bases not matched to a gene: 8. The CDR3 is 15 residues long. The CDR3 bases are TGTGCCTGGAGAGGAGGCGGGAGTAGCACCGGGGAGCTGTTTTTT. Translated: CAWRGGGSSTGELFF. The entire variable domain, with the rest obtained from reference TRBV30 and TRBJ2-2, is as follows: SQTIHQWPATLVQPVGSPLSLECTVEGTSNPNLYWYRQAAGRGLQLLFYSVGIGQISSEVPQNLSASRPQDRQFILSSKKLLLSDSGFYLCAWRGGGSSTGELFFGEGSRLTVL.

CDR3: CASSPAGARRGAEQFF. The CDR3 DNA reads TGTGCCAGCAGTCCCGCCGGGGCCCGGAGGGGAGCTGAGCAGTTCTTC. The rearrangement joins TRBV27 to TRBJ2-1, with D perhaps matching TRBD2 (6 bases). This CDR3 is 16 amino acids long. Looked up from germline, CDR1 is MNHEY and CDR2 is SMNVEV (reference sequence). With 5 bases removed from V and 9 bases from J, the gap between germline ends came to 23 bases.

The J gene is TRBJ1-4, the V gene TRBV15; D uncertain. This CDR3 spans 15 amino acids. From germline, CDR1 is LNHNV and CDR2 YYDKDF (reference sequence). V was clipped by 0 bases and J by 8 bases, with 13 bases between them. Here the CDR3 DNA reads TGTGCCACCAGCAGAGATGAGGCCCCTGGCGAAAAACTGTTTTTT. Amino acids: CATSRDEAPGEKLFF.

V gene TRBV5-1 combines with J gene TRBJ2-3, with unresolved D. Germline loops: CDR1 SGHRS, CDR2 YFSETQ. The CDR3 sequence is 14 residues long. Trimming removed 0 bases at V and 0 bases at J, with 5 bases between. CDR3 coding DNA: TGCGCCAGCAGCTTGGCCCGGAGCACAGATACGCAGTATTTT. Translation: CASSLARSTDTQYF. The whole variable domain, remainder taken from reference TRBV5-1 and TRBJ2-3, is KAGVTQTPRYLIKTRGQQVTLSCSPISGHRSVSWYQQTPGQGLQFLFEYFSETQRNKGNFPGRFSGRQFSNSRSEMNVSTLELGDSALYLCASSLARSTDTQYFGPGTRLTVL.

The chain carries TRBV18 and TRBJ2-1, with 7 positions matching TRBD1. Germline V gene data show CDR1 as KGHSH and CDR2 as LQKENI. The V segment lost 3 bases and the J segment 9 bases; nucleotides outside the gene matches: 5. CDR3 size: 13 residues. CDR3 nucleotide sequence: TGTGCCAGCTCACCCGACAGGGTTCTTGAGCAGTTCTTC. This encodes CASSPDRVLEQFF.

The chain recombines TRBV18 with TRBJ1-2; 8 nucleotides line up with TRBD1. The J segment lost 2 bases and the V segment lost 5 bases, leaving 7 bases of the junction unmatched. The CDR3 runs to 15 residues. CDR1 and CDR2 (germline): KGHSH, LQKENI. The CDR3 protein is CASSTSGTGNYGYTF. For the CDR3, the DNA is TGTGCCAGCTCAACTTCCGGGACAGGCAACTATGGCTACACCTTC.

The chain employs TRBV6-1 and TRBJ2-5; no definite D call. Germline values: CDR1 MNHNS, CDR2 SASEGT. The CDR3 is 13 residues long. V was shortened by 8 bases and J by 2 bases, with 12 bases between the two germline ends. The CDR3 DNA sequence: TGTGCCAGCGGGTTCGACTCTCAAGAGACCCAGTACTTC. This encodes CASGFDSQETQYF.

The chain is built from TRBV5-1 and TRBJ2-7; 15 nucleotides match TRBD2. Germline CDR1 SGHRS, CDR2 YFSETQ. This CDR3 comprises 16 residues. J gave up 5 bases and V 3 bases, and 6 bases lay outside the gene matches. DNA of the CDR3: TGCGCCAGCAGCTCAGGACTAGCGGGAGGGGGGAACGAGCAGTACTTC. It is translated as CASSSGLAGGGNEQYF. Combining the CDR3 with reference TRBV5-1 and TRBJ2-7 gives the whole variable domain KAGVTQTPRYLIKTRGQQVTLSCSPISGHRSVSWYQQTPGQGLQFLFEYFSETQRNKGNFPGRFSGRQFSNSRSEMNVSTLELGDSALYLCASSSGLAGGGNEQYFGPGTRLTVT.

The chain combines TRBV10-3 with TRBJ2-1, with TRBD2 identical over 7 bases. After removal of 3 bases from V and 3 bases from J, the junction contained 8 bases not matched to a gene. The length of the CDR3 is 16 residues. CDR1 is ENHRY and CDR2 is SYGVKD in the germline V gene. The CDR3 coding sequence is TGTGCCATCAGTGACACAGCGGGAAAAGGCTACAATGAGCAGTTCTTC. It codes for CAISDTAGKGYNEQFF.

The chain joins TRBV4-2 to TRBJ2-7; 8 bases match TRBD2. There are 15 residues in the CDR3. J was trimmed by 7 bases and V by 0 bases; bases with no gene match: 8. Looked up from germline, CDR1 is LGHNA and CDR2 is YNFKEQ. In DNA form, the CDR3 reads TGTGCCAGCAGCCAAGAACTAGCGGTCCCTACGGAGCAGTACTTC. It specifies CASSQELAVPTEQYF.

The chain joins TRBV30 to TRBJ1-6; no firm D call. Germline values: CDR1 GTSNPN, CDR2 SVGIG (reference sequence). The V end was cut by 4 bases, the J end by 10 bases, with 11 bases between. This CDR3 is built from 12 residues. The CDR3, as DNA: TGTGCCTGGACTTTGGGCGGGTCACCCCTCCACTTT. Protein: CAWTLGGSPLHF.

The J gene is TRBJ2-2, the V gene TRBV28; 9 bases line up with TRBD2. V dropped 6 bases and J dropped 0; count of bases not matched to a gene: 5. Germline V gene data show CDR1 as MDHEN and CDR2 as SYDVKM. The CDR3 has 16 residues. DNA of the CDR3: TGTGCCAGCAGCGACGGACTAGCGTCGAACACCGGGGAGCTGTTTTTT. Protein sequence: CASSDGLASNTGELFF.

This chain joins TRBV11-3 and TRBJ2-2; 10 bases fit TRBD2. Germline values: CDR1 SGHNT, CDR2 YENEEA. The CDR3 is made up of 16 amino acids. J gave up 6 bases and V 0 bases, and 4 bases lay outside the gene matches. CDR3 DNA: TGTGCCAGCAGCTTAGATCCACTAGCGGGATCCGGGGAGCTGTTTTTT. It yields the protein CASSLDPLAGSGELFF.

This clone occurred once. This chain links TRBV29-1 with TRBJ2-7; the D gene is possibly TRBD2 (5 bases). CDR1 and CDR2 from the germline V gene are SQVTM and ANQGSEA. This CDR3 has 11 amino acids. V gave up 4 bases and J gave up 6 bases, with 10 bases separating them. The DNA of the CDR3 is TGCAGCGTTGGGGGAGTACGCGAGCAGTACTTC. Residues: CSVGGVREQYF.

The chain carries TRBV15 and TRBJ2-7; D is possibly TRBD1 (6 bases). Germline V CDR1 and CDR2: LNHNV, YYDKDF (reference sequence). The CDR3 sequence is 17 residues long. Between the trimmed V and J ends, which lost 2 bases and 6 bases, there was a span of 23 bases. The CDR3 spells CATSRHPPVQGNPEQYF. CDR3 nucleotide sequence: TGTGCCACCAGCAGACACCCCCCTGTACAGGGCAACCCCGAGCAGTACTTC.

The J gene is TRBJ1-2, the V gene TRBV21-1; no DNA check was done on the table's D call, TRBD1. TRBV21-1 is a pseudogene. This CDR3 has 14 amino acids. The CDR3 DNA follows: TGTGCCAGCAGCAAAGATTGGGCAATTACTGGCTACACCTTC. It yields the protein CASSKDWAITGYTF.

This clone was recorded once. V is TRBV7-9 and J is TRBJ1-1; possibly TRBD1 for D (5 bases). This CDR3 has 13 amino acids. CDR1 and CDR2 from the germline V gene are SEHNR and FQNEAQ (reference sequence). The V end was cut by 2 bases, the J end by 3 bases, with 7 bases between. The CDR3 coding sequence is TGTGCCAGCAGCTTAACAGGAGACACTGAAGCTTTCTTT. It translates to CASSLTGDTEAFF. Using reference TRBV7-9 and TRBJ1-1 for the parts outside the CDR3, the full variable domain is DTGVSQNPRHKITKRGQNVTFRCDPISEHNRLYWYRQTLGQGPEFLTYFQNEAQLEKSRLLSDRFSAERPKGSFSTLEIQRTEQGDSAMYLCASSLTGDTEAFFGQGTRLTVV.

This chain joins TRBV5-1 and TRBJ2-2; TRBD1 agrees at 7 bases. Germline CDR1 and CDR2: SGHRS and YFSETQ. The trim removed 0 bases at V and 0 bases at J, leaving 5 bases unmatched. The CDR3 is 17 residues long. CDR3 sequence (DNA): TGCGCCAGCAGCTTGGCATCAGGACAGGCGAACACCGGGGAGCTGTTTTTT. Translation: CASSLASGQANTGELFF.